This T cell receptor (beta chain) was obtained from a study of regulatory T cells in long-lasting Graves disease (dated by TCRdb to the early 2020s). About the investigation overall: Antithyroid drugs had been taken for less than 3 months by newly diagnosed Graves' disease patients. The study was conducted in China and was registered as a clinical trial. Persistent Graves' disease patients were compared with newly diagnosed Graves' disease patients by peripheral blood TCR sequencing and RNA sequencing. A total of around 33 samples were covered by TCR sequencing, comprising roughly 13 persistent and 20 newly diagnosed Graves' disease patients. On the study overall, not on this receptor specifically: Persistent patients shared more public clonotypes among themselves (around 3,000) than newly diagnosed patients did (about 900). The authors noted that the small sample size was a limitation that may lower accuracy. Only peripheral blood was studied, because thyroid tissue, the primary lesion, was inaccessible. Persistent Graves' disease patients showed lower TCR Shannon entropy and fewer highly expanded clones than newly diagnosed patients, suggesting clonal expansion. Sequencing and analysis were restricted to the TCR beta chain. TRBV28, TRBJ1-2 and TRBJ2-5 were preferentially used in persistent disease, while TRBV20-1 and TRBJ2-1 were favored in newly diagnosed disease.

The junction shows trimming of 5 bases on V and 2 bases on J, plus 9 bases between the germline ends. The CDR3 runs 13 amino acids, cysteine and phenylalanine included. This entry keeps only the CDR3 DNA: 39 bases, framed from base 1. In the germline V gene (reference sequence), CDR1 corresponds to LNHNV and CDR2 to YYDKDF. With respect to this clonotype: The antigen this receptor binds is unknown. Base qualities are not recorded, but no much larger clone differs from it by a single base.

This specimen's time point label, interpreted: newly diagnosed GD, antithyroid drugs for less than 3 months. For both TCR sequencing and RNA sequencing, RNA was extracted from PBMCs using TRIzol. Graves' disease was diagnosed according to American Thyroid Association guidelines. The patients came from an endocrinology department in Xi'an, China. From each patient, roughly 9 milliliters of peripheral blood was collected into an EDTA anticoagulant tube. Ficoll Paque Plus density gradient separation was used to isolate PBMCs, and no further T cell sorting was performed. An Agilent 2100 Bioanalyzer and agarose gel were used to check RNA quality, and a NanoDrop 2000 was used to measure RNA concentration. Libraries were made using multiplex PCR. Sequencing used an Illumina HiSeq 4000. CDR3 regions were amplified by Arm-PCR with iRepertoire HTBI primers to construct TCR beta libraries. PCR products were gel purified before sequencing. The original methods were these. Gene usage analysis of CDR3 amino acid clonotypes relied on the 55 to 80 TRBV and 13 to 15 TRBJ segments identified across samples. COPE and FqMerger were used to merge filtered high-quality paired reads into contigs. BLAST was used to align contigs to IMGT TRBV, TRBD and TRBJ reference genes, and CDR3 was defined according to IMGT. Any clonotype with a frequency above 0.1% was classified as a highly expanded clone. Repertoire diversity was measured by Shannon entropy, and V-J evenness by the Gini coefficient. Public clonotypes were defined as clonotypes shared by more than one individual. The public sequencing data were trimmed at Q25 with fastp and processed into clonotypes with MiXCR by TCRdb, which kept only in-frame beta chains. Rows are unified per CDR3 protein, each entry keeping the most common DNA and genes. TCRdb assigned the V and J calls; the authors' analysis was not used. A total of hundreds of thousands of distinct CDR3 sequences appear in this sample, roughly 15% of them only once. Of the sample, about a fifth falls within the top ten clones.

The receptor was derived from a female donor with Graves disease. The sequence is built from TRBV15 and TRBJ2-5, and TRBD1 may be the D gene, going by 6 matching bases. Specimen: peripheral blood mononuclear cells (PBMCs), collected at new diagnosis, from a patient treated with antithyroid drugs. The CDR3 here reads CATSEGVQETQYF. The DNA reads as follows: TGTGCCACCAGCGAGGGGGTTCAAGAGACCCAGTACTTC.